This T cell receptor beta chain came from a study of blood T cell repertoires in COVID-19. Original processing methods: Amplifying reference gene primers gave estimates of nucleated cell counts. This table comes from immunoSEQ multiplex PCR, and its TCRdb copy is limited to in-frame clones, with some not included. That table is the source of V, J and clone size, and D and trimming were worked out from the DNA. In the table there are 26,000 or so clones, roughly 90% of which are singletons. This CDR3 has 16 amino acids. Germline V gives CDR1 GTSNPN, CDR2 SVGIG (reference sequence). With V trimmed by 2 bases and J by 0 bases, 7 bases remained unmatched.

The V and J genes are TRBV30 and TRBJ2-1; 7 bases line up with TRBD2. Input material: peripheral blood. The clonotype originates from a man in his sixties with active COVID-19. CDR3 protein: CAWSLGGVGSYNEQFF. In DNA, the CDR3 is TGTGCCTGGAGTTTGGGAGGGGTGGGCTCCTACAATGAGCAGTTCTTC.